The source of this T cell receptor (beta chain) is a study of identical twins. All of the donors were Caucasians in good health. One entry per CDR3 protein, called by TCRdb with MiXCR from the 5' RACE reads. The sample records 400,000 to 550,000 distinct CDR3 sequences, 14% being singletons. This clonotype was seen a handful of times. Trimming stripped 4 bases from V and 3 bases from J, with 21 bases between. Per germline, CDR1 MNHEY and CDR2 SVGAGI. The CDR3 is 17 residues long. These data are also associated with another study on yellow fever vaccine responses in identical twins.

The sequence was collected from a woman aged 18-29 years in good health. The V gene is TRBV6-5, the J gene TRBJ1-1; a weak D match, TRBD1 (5 bases). Sequencing was done on a sample of CD4+ T cells sorted from blood. CDR3 bases: TGTGCCAGCAGTTCCCTCGGGAAGGCGGGGACGTACACTGAAGCTTTCTTT. This sequence encodes CASSSLGKAGTYTEAFF.